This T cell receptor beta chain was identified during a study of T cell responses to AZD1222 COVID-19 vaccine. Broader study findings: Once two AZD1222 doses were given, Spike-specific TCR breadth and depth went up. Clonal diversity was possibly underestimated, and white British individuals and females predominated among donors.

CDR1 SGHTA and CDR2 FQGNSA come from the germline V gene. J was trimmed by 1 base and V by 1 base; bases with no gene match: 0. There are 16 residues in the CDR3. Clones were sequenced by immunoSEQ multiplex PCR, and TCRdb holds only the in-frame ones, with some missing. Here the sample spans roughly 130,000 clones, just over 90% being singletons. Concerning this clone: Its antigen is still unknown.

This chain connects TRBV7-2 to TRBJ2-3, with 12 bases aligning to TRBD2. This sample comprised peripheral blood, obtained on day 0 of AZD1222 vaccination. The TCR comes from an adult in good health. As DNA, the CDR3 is TGTGCCAGCAGCTTAGGGACTAGCGGGGGCACAGATACGCAGTATTTT. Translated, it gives CASSLGTSGGTDTQYF.